The subject of this entry is one T cell receptor beta chain. The data were taken from a study of blood T cell repertoires in COVID-19. With 4 bases removed from V and 8 bases from J, the gap between germline ends came to 12 bases. This CDR3 is built from 13 residues. The germline V gene encodes CDR1 GTSNPN and CDR2 SVGIG (reference sequence). The assay was immunoSEQ multiplex PCR, and TCRdb's table has in-frame clones only and misses some. The repertoire consists of hundreds of thousands of clones, with roughly 83% occurring once and the leading ten covering over 8%. The V call is TRBV30, the J call TRBJ1-6; D ambiguous. The sample consisted of peripheral blood. The source of this sequence is a woman over 75 with acute or convalescent COVID-19. The CDR3: CAWKVPGDSPLHF. Written as DNA, the CDR3 is TGTGCCTGGAAGGTCCCCGGGGATTCACCCCTCCACTTT.